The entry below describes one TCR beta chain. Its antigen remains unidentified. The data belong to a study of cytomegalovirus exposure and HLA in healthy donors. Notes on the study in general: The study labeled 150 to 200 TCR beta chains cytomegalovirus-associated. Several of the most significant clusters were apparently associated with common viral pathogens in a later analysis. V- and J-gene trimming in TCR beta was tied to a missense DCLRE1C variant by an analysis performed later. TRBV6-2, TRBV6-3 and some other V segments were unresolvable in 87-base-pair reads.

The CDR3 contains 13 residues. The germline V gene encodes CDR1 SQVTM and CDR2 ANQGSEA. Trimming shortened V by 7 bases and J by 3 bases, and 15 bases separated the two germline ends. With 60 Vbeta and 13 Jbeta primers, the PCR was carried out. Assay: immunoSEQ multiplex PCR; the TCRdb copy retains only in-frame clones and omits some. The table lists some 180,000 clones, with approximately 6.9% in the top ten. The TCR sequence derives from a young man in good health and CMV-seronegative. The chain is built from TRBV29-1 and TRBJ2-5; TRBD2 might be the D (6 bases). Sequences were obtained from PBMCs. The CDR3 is CSADRGWEETQYF. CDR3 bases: TGCAGCGCCGATCGGGGGTGGGAAGAGACCCAGTACTTC.